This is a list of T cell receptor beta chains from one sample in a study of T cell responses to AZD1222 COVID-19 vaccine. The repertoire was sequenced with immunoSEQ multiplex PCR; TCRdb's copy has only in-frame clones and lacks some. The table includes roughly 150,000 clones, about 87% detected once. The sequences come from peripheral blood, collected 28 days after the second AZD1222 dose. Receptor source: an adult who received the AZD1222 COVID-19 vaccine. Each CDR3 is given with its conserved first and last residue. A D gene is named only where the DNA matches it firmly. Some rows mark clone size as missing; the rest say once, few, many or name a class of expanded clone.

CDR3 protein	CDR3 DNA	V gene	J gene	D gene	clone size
CASSDAVNQPQHF	TGTGCCAGTAGCGACGCAGTGAATCAGCCCCAGCATTTT	TRBV19	TRBJ1-5	.	.
CASSPGGLGAEQYF	TGTGCCAGCAGCCCAGGGGGGTTGGGCGCCGAGCAGTACTTC	TRBV7-6	TRBJ2-7	.	.
CSVAESSYNEQFF	TGCAGCGTTGCAGAGAGCTCCTACAATGAGCAGTTCTTC	TRBV29-1	TRBJ2-1	.	.
CASSLSSPTTEKLFF	TGCGCCAGCAGCTTGTCATCCCCGACCACTGAAAAACTGTTTTTT	TRBV5-1	TRBJ1-4	.	few
CASSLGDRAVYGYTF	TGTGCCAGCAGCTTAGGGGACAGGGCGGTCTATGGCTACACCTTC	TRBV7-8	TRBJ1-2	TRBD1	.
CASRQTSGTDFF	TGTGCCAGCAGGCAGACTAGCGGGACTGATTTCTTC	TRBV2	TRBJ2-1	TRBD2	.
CASRGQGVGYEQYF	TGTGCCAGCAGGGGTCAGGGGGTAGGGTACGAGCAGTACTTC	TRBV28	TRBJ2-7	TRBD1	.
CASSSSGGGNEQFF	TGTGCCAGCAGCTCTAGCGGTGGGGGGAATGAGCAGTTCTTC	TRBV3-1/TRBV3-2	TRBJ2-1	TRBD2	.
CASSSAGLAGVGPYNEQFF	TGCGCCAGCAGCTCGGCGGGACTAGCGGGAGTAGGCCCCTACAATGAGCAGTTCTTC	TRBV5-1	TRBJ2-1	TRBD2	.
CASSSQGAGANYGYTF	TGTGCCAGCAGTTCTCAGGGGGCAGGGGCTAACTATGGCTACACCTTC	TRBV6-6	TRBJ1-2	TRBD1	.
CASSESAGGVYEQYF	TGTGCCAGCAGTGAGTCCGCGGGAGGGGTCTACGAGCAGTACTTC	TRBV2	TRBJ2-7	TRBD2	.
CASSRRSGGYTF	TGTGCCAGCTCGCGACGCAGCGGTGGCTACACCTTC	TRBV18	TRBJ1-2	.	.
CASSATPGTSRSSYNEQFF	TGTGCCAGCAGCGCCACCCCCGGGACTAGCAGGAGCTCCTACAATGAGCAGTTCTTC	TRBV7-3	TRBJ2-1	TRBD2	once
CASRVSTNEKLFF	TGTGCCAGCAGGGTTTCAACTAATGAAAAACTGTTTTTT	TRBV6-5	TRBJ1-4	.	.
CSASKREWETQYF	TGCAGTGCTAGTAAGCGGGAGTGGGAGACCCAGTACTTC	TRBV20-1	TRBJ2-5	TRBD2	.
CASSQDLAGASQPQHF	TGTGCCAGCAGCCAAGATCTGGCAGGGGCCAGTCAGCCCCAGCATTTT	TRBV3-1/TRBV3-2	TRBJ1-5	.	few
CASSVDGGYNSPLHF	TGTGCCAGCAGCGTAGACGGGGGCTATAATTCACCCCTCCACTTT	TRBV9	TRBJ1-6	.	.